The 10 T cell receptor beta chains presented below share a single source sample, sequenced in a study of cytomegalovirus exposure and HLA in healthy donors. Primers for the PCR totalled 60 Vbeta and 13 Jbeta. Data came from immunoSEQ multiplex PCR; TCRdb stores just in-frame clones and leaves some out. In all, the sample yields some 130,000 clones. The specimen sequenced was PBMCs. These receptor sequences come from a man in his late teens or twenties in good health and CMV-seronegative.

The genes are TRBV7-2 and TRBJ1-6; D is undetermined. The length of the CDR3 is 16 residues. The V end was cut by 4 bases, the J end by 3 bases, with 13 bases between. Per germline, CDR1 SGHTA and CDR2 FQGNSA. The CDR3 sequence is CASSSVVLDYNSPLHF. CDR3 nucleotide sequence: TGTGCCAGCAGCTCGGTTGTATTAGACTATAATTCACCCCTCCACTTT. Full variable domain (rest looked up from reference TRBV7-2 and TRBJ1-6): GAGVSQSPSNKVTEKGKDVELRCDPISGHTALYWYRQSLGQGLEFLIYFQGNSAPDKSGLPSDRFSAERTGGSVSTLTIQRTQQEDSAVYLCASSSVVLDYNSPLHFGNGTRLTVT.

V usage is TRBV5-6 and J usage is TRBJ2-5, with 8 bases identical to TRBD1. Trimming took 4 bases from V and 4 from J; bases not matched to a gene: 6. The germline V gene has CDR1 SGHDT and CDR2 YYEEEE. CDR3 length: 14 amino acids. As DNA, the CDR3 is TGTGCCAGCAGCAGAGGACAGGGAGGAGAGACCCAGTACTTC. Protein product: CASSRGQGGETQYF. Supplemented by reference TRBV5-6 and TRBJ2-5, the full variable domain reads DAGVTQSPTHLIKTRGQQVTLRCSPKSGHDTVSWYQQALGQGPQFIFQYYEEEERQRGNFPDRFSGHQFPNYSSELNVNALLLGDSALYLCASSRGQGGETQYFGPGTRLLVL.

The chain recombines TRBV7-2 with TRBJ2-3, with D possibly being TRBD2 (5 bases). Trimming took off 4 bases at V and 8 bases at J, with 10 bases between the two ends. Per the germline V gene, CDR1 is SGHTA and CDR2 is FQGNSA. The CDR3 covers 12 residues. As DNA, the CDR3 is TGTGCCAGCAGCTCAGCCCTAGCTACGCAGTATTTT. This gives the protein CASSSALATQYF.

This chain links TRBV2 with TRBJ2-7; a possible D gene is TRBD1 (6 bases). Per germline, CDR1 SNHLY and CDR2 FYNNEI. Trimming stripped 10 bases from V and 4 bases from J, with 17 bases between. The CDR3 covers 13 residues. CDR3 DNA sequence: TGTGCCACAACAGGGATAGGTCGGTACGAGCAGTACTTC. Translating it yields CATTGIGRYEQYF.

Concerning this clone: One junction end disagrees with the germline gene, perhaps due to a read error. The chain carries TRBV5-1 and TRBJ2-7; 7 bases align to TRBD1. The CDR3 loop spans 14 amino acids. The germline V gene encodes CDR1 SGHRS and CDR2 YFSETQ. CDR3 region: CASIKGQIFYVQYF. The CDR3 DNA is TGCGCCAGCATCAAGGGACAGATTTTTTACGTGCAGTACTTC.

Comments on this clone: Other DNA sequences in the same sample also yield this CDR3. This chain links TRBV29-1 with TRBJ1-1; D possibly corresponds to TRBD1 (5 bases). This CDR3 is 12 amino acids long. The germline gives CDR1 SQVTM, CDR2 ANQGSEA. Trimming shortened V by 2 bases and J by 3 bases, and 7 bases separated the two germline ends. For the CDR3, the DNA is TGCAGCGTTGAAATAGGGGACACTGAAGCTTTCTTT. It encodes CSVEIGDTEAFF. Using reference TRBV29-1 and TRBJ1-1 for the parts outside the CDR3, the full variable domain is SAVISQKPSRDICQRGTSLTIQCQVDSQVTMMFWYRQQPGQSLTLIATANQGSEATYESGFVIDKFPISRPNLTFSTLTVSNMSPEDSSIYLCSVEIGDTEAFFGQGTRLTVV.

This chain uses TRBV28 with TRBJ1-5; 10 bases fit TRBD1. The junction had 11 bases not matched to a gene; V was cut back by 10 bases and J by 5 bases. Germline V gene sequence: CDR1 MDHEN, CDR2 SYDVKM. This CDR3 region has 15 residues. CDR3 bases: TGTGCCACCAGGATCCACGGGACAGGGGATCAGCCCCAGCATTTT. Translated, it gives CATRIHGTGDQPQHF.

V and J are TRBV11-2 and TRBJ2-2; D may be TRBD2 (6 bases). The CDR3 has 17 amino acids. V lost 4 bases to trimming and J lost 0 bases, with 15 bases between them. The germline V gene has CDR1 SGHAT and CDR2 FQNNGV. CDR3: CASSSGGTVANTGELFF. In DNA, the CDR3 is TGTGCCAGCAGCTCGGGCGGGACTGTTGCGAACACCGGGGAGCTGTTTTTT.

CDR3 protein: CASSLFQGAPGEAFF. CDR3 in DNA: TGCGCCAGCAGCTTGTTCCAGGGCGCACCAGGTGAAGCTTTCTTT. V gene TRBV5-1 combines with J gene TRBJ1-1; D is perhaps TRBD1 (5 bases). The CDR3 totals 15 residues. The germline CDR1 and CDR2 sequences are SGHRS and YFSETQ. V was clipped by 1 base and J by 7 bases, with 17 bases between them.

Frequency places this clone as medium-sized. The V and J genes are TRBV2 and TRBJ2-1, with TRBD2 matching over 9 bases. The trim removed 2 bases at V and 7 bases at J, leaving 9 bases unmatched. CDR3 length equals 16 residues. In germline, CDR1 is SNHLY, CDR2 FYNNEI. The DNA for the CDR3 is TGTGCCAGCAGTGAAAGGGTAGCGGGAGTTAAAAATGAGCAGTTCTTC. Its translation: CASSERVAGVKNEQFF.